This T cell receptor (beta chain) was sequenced for a study of cytomegalovirus exposure and HLA in healthy donors. Study results and caveats: In vitro experiments confirmed that three CMV-associated chains were specific for CMV antigens. Using a false discovery rate of 0.05, a later analysis showed that fewer than 20,000 TCR beta sequences were associated with HLA alleles.

A few counts support this clone. Its specificity is not known. The study sampled nominally healthy donors, though unrecorded immune exposures were likely. PCR employed 60 Vbeta and 13 Jbeta primers. Libraries were prepared by immunoSEQ multiplex PCR; TCRdb keeps only in-frame clonotypes and omits some of them. The sample consists of roughly 200,000 clones, around 82% of them appearing once. The CDR3 is 15 amino acids. The V gene lost 4 bases and the J gene lost 1 base, with 10 bases spanning the gap. In germline, CDR1 is SEHNR, CDR2 FQNEAQ (reference sequence). The sequence was collected from a man in his forties in good health and CMV-seronegative. The sequenced sample was PBMCs. V is TRBV7-9 and J is TRBJ1-4, with D unclear. The CDR3 loop reads CASSSSRGTNEKLFF. The CDR3 DNA sequence: TGTGCCAGCAGCTCCTCTCGAGGAACTAATGAAAAACTGTTTTTT.